This TCR beta chain is from a study of cytomegalovirus exposure and HLA in healthy donors. PCR used 60 Vbeta primers and 13 Jbeta primers. Repertoires were generated with immunoSEQ multiplex PCR, while TCRdb's copy carries only in-frame clones and drops some. Among about 200,000 clones listed, around 76% were seen once. The CDR3 totals 12 residues. V lost 7 bases, J lost 3 bases, and 7 bases lay in between. CDR1 is MDHEN and CDR2 is SYDVKM in the germline V gene. The chain uses TRBV28 and TRBJ2-4, with D hard to call. This receptor was taken from a man aged 25 to 40 in good health and CMV-seronegative. Sequencing was done on a sample of PBMCs. In nucleotides, the CDR3 is TGTGCCAGCAACTTCAACAAAAACATTCAGTACTTC. The encoded protein is CASNFNKNIQYF.